Given below is one TCR beta chain in context. Its antigen is undetermined. The sample belongs to a study of graft-versus-host responses after intestinal transplantation. The repertoire was sequenced with immunoSEQ multiplex PCR; TCRdb's copy has only in-frame clones and lacks some. The sample lists approximately 82,000 clones, 91% occurring once. Germline assignment: CDR1 LGHNA and CDR2 YSLEER. The CDR3 sequence is 13 residues long. After removal of 0 bases from V and 9 bases from J, the junction contained 5 bases not matched to a gene. The receptor was derived from a human donor who received an intestinal transplant. The rearrangement joins TRBV4-3 to TRBJ2-7; 7 nucleotides line up with TRBD1. The specimen was unstimulated CD4+ T cells sorted from spleen or lymph node cells, collected before intestinal transplant. DNA for the CDR3: TGCGCCAGCAGCCAAGAACAGGGGTTTGGGCAGTACTTC. Encoded protein: CASSQEQGFGQYF.